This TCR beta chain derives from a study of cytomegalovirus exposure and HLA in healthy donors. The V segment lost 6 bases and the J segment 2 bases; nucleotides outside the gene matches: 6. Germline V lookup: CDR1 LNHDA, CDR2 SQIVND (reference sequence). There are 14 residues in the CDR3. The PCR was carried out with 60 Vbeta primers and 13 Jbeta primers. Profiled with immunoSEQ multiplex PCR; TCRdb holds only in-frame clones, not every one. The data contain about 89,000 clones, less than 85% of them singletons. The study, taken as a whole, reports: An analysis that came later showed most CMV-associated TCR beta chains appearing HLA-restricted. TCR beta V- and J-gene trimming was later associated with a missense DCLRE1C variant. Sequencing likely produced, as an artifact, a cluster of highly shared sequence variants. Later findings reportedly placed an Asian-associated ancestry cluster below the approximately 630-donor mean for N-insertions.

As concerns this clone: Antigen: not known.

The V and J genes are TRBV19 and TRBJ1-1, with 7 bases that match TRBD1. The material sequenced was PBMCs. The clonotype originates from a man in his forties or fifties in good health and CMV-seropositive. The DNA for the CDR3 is TGTGCCAGTAGCCCCTACAGGGGAAACACTGAAGCTTTCTTT. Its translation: CASSPYRGNTEAFF.